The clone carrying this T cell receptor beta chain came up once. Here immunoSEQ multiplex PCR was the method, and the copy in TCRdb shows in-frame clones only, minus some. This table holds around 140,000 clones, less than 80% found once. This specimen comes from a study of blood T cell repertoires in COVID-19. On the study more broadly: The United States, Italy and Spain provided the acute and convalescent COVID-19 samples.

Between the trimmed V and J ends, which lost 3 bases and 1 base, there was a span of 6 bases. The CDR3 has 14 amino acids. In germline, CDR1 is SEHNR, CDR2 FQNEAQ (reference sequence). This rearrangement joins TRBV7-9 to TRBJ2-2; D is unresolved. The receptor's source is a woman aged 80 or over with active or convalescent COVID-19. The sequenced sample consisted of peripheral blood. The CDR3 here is CASSFEVNTGELFF. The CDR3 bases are TGTGCCAGCAGCTTTGAGGTGAACACCGGGGAGCTGTTTTTT.